Listed below are T cell receptor beta chains from one sample, sequenced in a study of OX40 agonist ivuxolimab in advanced cancers. The method was immunoSEQ multiplex PCR; TCRdb's version includes in-frame clones alone and lacks a portion of them. The sample comprises about 27,000 clones, less than 85% of which are singletons, and 25% to 30% rests with the top ten. Sequenced material: CD4+ or CD8+ T cells sorted from blood, taken in a trial of the OX40 agonist ivuxolimab. These receptors were collected from an adult with an advanced solid tumor such as melanoma, head and neck, liver or kidney cancer. CDR3s include the opening cysteine and the closing phenylalanine or tryptophan. D genes are given only for firm matches. Size tells how often a clone was seen (once, few, many) or the class of an expanded clone, and some rows leave it out.

v_gene: TRBV30
len: 15
j_gene: TRBJ2-5
abundance: .
d_gene: .
CDR3aa: CAWSGMGGVSETQYF
CDR3nt: TGTGCCTGGAGCGGGATGGGGGGCGTTTCGGAGACCCAGTACTTC

v_gene: TRBV11-3
len: 14
j_gene: TRBJ2-7
abundance: few
d_gene: .
CDR3aa: CASTDVTTSYEQYF
CDR3nt: TGTGCCAGCACCGACGTGACTACCTCCTACGAGCAGTACTTC

v_gene: TRBV11-2
len: 14
j_gene: TRBJ2-7
abundance: large
d_gene: .
CDR3aa: CASSLGGDLTEQYF
CDR3nt: TGTGCCAGCAGCCTCGGGGGTGACCTAACCGAGCAGTACTTC

v_gene: TRBV30
len: 12
j_gene: TRBJ2-7
abundance: few
d_gene: .
CDR3aa: CAWSALSYEQYF
CDR3nt: TGTGCCTGGAGCGCTTTATCCTACGAGCAGTACTTC

v_gene: TRBV2
len: 16
j_gene: TRBJ2-2
abundance: .
d_gene: TRBD2
CDR3aa: CASSDTRGGPAGELFF
CDR3nt: TGTGCCAGCAGTGACACGCGGGGGGGCCCCGCCGGGGAGCTGTTTTTT

v_gene: TRBV21-1
len: 17
j_gene: TRBJ1-5
abundance: .
d_gene: .
CDR3aa: CASSKVRQTGGHQPQHF
CDR3nt: TGTGCCAGCAGCAAAGTGAGGCAGACGGGTGGTCATCAGCCCCAGCATTTT

v_gene: TRBV9
len: 14
j_gene: TRBJ1-5
abundance: .
d_gene: .
CDR3aa: CASSETGGNQPQHF
CDR3nt: TGTGCCAGCAGCGAAACGGGGGGCAATCAGCCCCAGCATTTT

v_gene: TRBV6-5
len: 16
j_gene: TRBJ1-1
abundance: .
d_gene: .
CDR3aa: CASSYKPLRVGTEAFF
CDR3nt: TGTGCCAGCAGTTACAAGCCCCTCAGGGTGGGGACTGAAGCTTTCTTT

v_gene: TRBV7-6
len: 13
j_gene: TRBJ2-7
abundance: .
d_gene: .
CDR3aa: CASSLESSYEQYF
CDR3nt: TGTGCCAGCAGCTTAGAAAGCTCCTACGAGCAGTACTTC

v_gene: TRBV29-1
len: 14
j_gene: TRBJ2-3
abundance: .
d_gene: .
CDR3aa: CSAGDHPSTDTQYF
CDR3nt: TGCAGCGCGGGGGATCACCCTAGCACAGATACGCAGTATTTT